Shown below are 24 T cell receptor beta chains from a single sample sequenced in a study of T cells in Graves' hyperthyroidism and ophthalmopathy. Amplified TCR beta CDR3 regions derived from RNA transcripts. Initially, a first-round RT-PCR of the TCR CDR3 employed the HTBI primer set. In TCRdb, the multiplex PCR reads were re-called with MiXCR into one record per CDR3 protein. Altogether under 300,000 distinct CDR3 sequences are present, roughly 15% being singletons, with the ten largest covering about 33%. The sequencing input was blood. These receptors were obtained from a woman aged 45-65 years with Graves' hyperthyroidism that later progressed to Graves' ophthalmopathy.

As for this clonotype: Since no conserved phenylalanine or tryptophan closes the CDR3, a read error is the likely cause. The chain links TRBV20-1 to TRBJ2-7; no clear D. From germline, CDR1 is DFQATT and CDR2 SNEGSKA (reference sequence). The V end lost 5 bases, the J end lost 1 base, and 9 bases lay between the germline ends. This CDR3 comprises 12 residues. The CDR3 bases are TGCAGTGCTGCCCAAGGGTCCTACGAGCAGTACCTC. Amino acids: CSAAQGSYEQYL.

The rearrangement joins TRBV9 to TRBJ2-2; 10 bases agree with TRBD2. In germline, CDR1 is SGDLS, CDR2 YYNGEE. This CDR3 is 19 amino acids long. J gave up 5 bases and V 0 bases, and 13 bases lay outside the gene matches. This chain's CDR3 is CASSVEGLAGVIGTGELFF. The CDR3 DNA reads TGTGCCAGCAGCGTAGAGGGGCTAGCGGGAGTTATAGGGACCGGGGAGCTGTTTTTT.

V is TRBV19 and J is TRBJ2-1; 7 nucleotides align to TRBD2. The CDR3 runs 14 residues. CDR1 LNHDA and CDR2 SQIVND come from the germline V gene (reference sequence). With 5 bases clipped from V and 8 bases from J, the junction kept 9 bases outside the gene matches. The CDR3 spells CASSFRDYKDEQFF. The CDR3 DNA reads as TGTGCCAGTAGTTTCCGGGACTACAAGGATGAGCAGTTCTTC.

This clonotype was detected many times. The CDR3 spells CSAEAGTGPREQYF. CDR3 DNA sequence: TGCAGTGCTGAGGCCGGGACAGGCCCAAGAGAGCAGTACTTC. The chain combines TRBV20-1 with TRBJ2-5; 8 positions match TRBD1. The CDR3 totals 14 residues. CDR1 and CDR2 (germline): DFQATT, SNEGSKA (reference sequence). V was clipped by 5 bases and J by 11 bases; unmatched bases: 16.

The table lists this clonotype with many counts. The V call is TRBV28, the J call TRBJ1-2, with 9 bases lining up with TRBD1. V was clipped by 4 bases and J by 6 bases; unmatched bases: 15. Germline V gene lookup returns CDR1 MDHEN and CDR2 SYDVKM. This CDR3 is 17 amino acids long. Here the CDR3 reads CASSSDRPGTGMDGYTF. The CDR3 DNA sequence: TGTGCCAGCAGTTCTGATAGACCCGGGACAGGGATGGATGGCTACACCTTC.

The chain couples TRBV13 to TRBJ2-3, with a weak D call TRBD2 (6 bases). The CDR3 loop spans 16 amino acids. Germline lookup yields CDR1 PRHDT and CDR2 FYEKMQ (reference sequence). Trimming removed 5 bases at V and 2 bases at J, with 17 bases between. The DNA of the CDR3 is TGTGCCAGCAGCCTCCGTCTGGCTAGCGTCACAGATACGCAGTATTTT. It specifies CASSLRLASVTDTQYF.

With regard to this clonotype: This clone may be a read error of a much larger clone one base away. The rearrangement uses TRBV5-1 and TRBJ1-5; D remains unclear. V was shortened by 3 bases and J by 3 bases, with 7 bases between the two germline ends. The CDR3 has 13 amino acids. CDR1 is SGHRS and CDR2 is YFSETQ in the germline V gene. DNA for the CDR3: TGCGCCAGCAGCTCTGATCACAATCAGCCCCAGCATTTT. Translating gives CASSSDHNQPQHF.

This clonotype was counted a few times. One end of the junction fails to match germline, which may point to a read error. The genes are TRBV20-1 and TRBJ2-3; D tentatively fits TRBD1 or TRBD2 (5 bases each). CDR3 length: 15 residues. Germline CDR1 is DFQATT and CDR2 is SNEGSKA (reference sequence). CDR3 in amino acids: CTARDPGTKGDTQYF. Here the CDR3 DNA reads TGCACTGCTAGAGACCCCGGGACCAAGGGGGATACGCAGTATTTT.

This clonotype was seen repeatedly, ten times or more. The chain carries TRBV24-1 and TRBJ2-5, with D hard to call. The CDR3 contains 17 residues. CDR1 is KGHDR, CDR2 SFDVKD, per germline. Trimming left V 3 bases short and J 3 bases short, with 19 bases between. CDR3 DNA sequence: TGTGCCACCAGTGATCAACGACGCCTTCATGGAAAAGAGACCCAGTACTTC. It is translated as CATSDQRRLHGKETQYF.

At least ten counts were recorded for this clonotype. The chain recombines TRBV20-1 with TRBJ2-1; 8 bases match TRBD1. The germline CDR1 and CDR2 sequences are DFQATT and SNEGSKA (reference sequence). V shed 4 bases and J 3 bases; nucleotides not matched to a gene: 8. The CDR3 length is 15 residues. CDR3 sequence: CSATARDRIYNEQFF. CDR3 coding DNA: TGCAGTGCTACAGCCCGGGACAGGATCTACAATGAGCAGTTCTTC.

This clonotype was recorded many times. One end of the junction varies from germline; a read error may be responsible. The CDR3 nucleotides are TGCAGTGCTATAGACCCCAGCTCCTACAATAAGCAGTTCTTC. It yields the protein CSAIDPSSYNKQFF. The rearrangement joins TRBV20-1 to TRBJ2-1; D gene unclear. Germline-derived CDR1 and CDR2 are DFQATT and SNEGSKA (reference sequence). The CDR3 is 14 residues long.

This clonotype was counted only a few times. The rearrangement links TRBV9 to TRBJ1-2, with a possible D match to TRBD1 (6 bases). The CDR3 length is 12 residues. The germline gives CDR1 SGDLS, CDR2 YYNGEE. V lost 4 bases and J 5 bases, leaving 9 bases between the germline ends. CDR3 in DNA: TGTGCCAGCAGCCCCAGGGGTTATGGCTACACCTTC. It codes for CASSPRGYGYTF.

This sequence joins TRBV27 and TRBJ2-7, with D uncertain. Trimming pared 6 bases from V and 2 bases from J, leaving 14 bases between. The CDR3 has 14 amino acids. The germline V gene has CDR1 MNHEY and CDR2 SMNVEV (reference sequence). The CDR3 here is CASRFEQDTYEQYF. The CDR3 DNA reads TGTGCCAGCAGATTTGAGCAGGATACCTACGAGCAGTACTTC.

There are many counts of this clonotype. The CDR3 spells CASSESGDRSYEQYF. The CDR3 DNA sequence: TGTGCCAGCAGTGAAAGTGGAGACCGTTCCTACGAGCAGTACTTC. This chain uses TRBV25-1 with TRBJ2-7; the D is unclear. The V gene's germline CDR1 is MGHDK and CDR2 SYGVNS. Deletions cut 2 bases from V and 1 base from J, with 12 bases between. The CDR3 is made up of 15 amino acids.

The table lists this clonotype with many counts. This chain connects TRBV20-1 to TRBJ2-1; 10 nucleotides line up with TRBD2. The CDR3 has 16 amino acids. The germline V gene encodes CDR1 DFQATT and CDR2 SNEGSKA (reference sequence). Trimming took 6 bases from V and 6 from J; bases not matched to a gene: 14. CDR3 in DNA: TGCAGTGCCGGGACTAGCGATCCGAGATGGGGCAATGAGCAGTTCTTC. This sequence encodes CSAGTSDPRWGNEQFF.

This clonotype was observed at least ten times. The chain uses TRBV12-5 and TRBJ1-2; 7 bases align to TRBD1. The CDR3 totals 16 residues. J gave up 1 base and V 5 bases, and 10 bases lay outside the gene matches. The germline CDR1 and CDR2 sequences are LGHNT and FRNRAP. The CDR3 DNA reads TGTGCTAGTGGTCCCGTTCGGCAGGGGGATAACTATGGCTACACCTTC. This encodes CASGPVRQGDNYGYTF.

This clonotype has at least ten counts. This chain links TRBV20-1 with TRBJ2-3; 10 bases match TRBD2. CDR1 and CDR2 from the germline V gene are DFQATT and SNEGSKA (reference sequence). The CDR3 has 14 residues. The J segment lost 2 bases and the V segment lost 5 bases, leaving 4 bases of the junction unmatched. The CDR3 coding sequence is TGCAGTGCTCGAGCGGGAGGGCCCACAGATACGCAGTATTTT. Its translation is CSARAGGPTDTQYF.

Of note for this clonotype: Possible read error: a much larger clone is one base away. J is TRBJ2-1 and V is TRBV19; TRBD2 might be the D (5 bases). The CDR3 has 15 amino acids. Germline V gives CDR1 LNHDA, CDR2 SQIVND (reference sequence). CDR3 bases: TGTGCCAGTAGTATCGAAGCGGTCTCCTACAATGAGCAGTTGTTC. As protein: CASSIEAVSYNEQLF. The variable domain in full, with the rest retrieved from reference TRBV19 and TRBJ2-1, is DGGITQSPKYLFRKEGQNVTLSCEQNLNHDAMYWYRQDPGQGLRLIYYSQIVNDFQKGDIAEGYSVSREKKESFPLTVTSAQKNPTAFYLCASSIEAVSYNEQLFGPGTRLTVL.

Many counts were recorded for this clonotype. This sequence joins TRBV6-1 and TRBJ2-7; D may be TRBD1 (6 bases). Per the germline V gene, CDR1 is MNHNS and CDR2 is SASEGT. The CDR3 is 17 amino acids. V lost 5 bases to trimming and J lost 0 bases, with 20 bases between them. CDR3 protein: CASSYLSGQLSSYEQYF. Here the CDR3 DNA reads TGTGCCAGCAGTTACCTATCGGGACAACTTAGCTCCTACGAGCAGTACTTC.

This clonotype was counted ten times or more. The chain has TRBV18 and TRBJ1-5; no definite D call. V lost 4 bases and J 4 bases, leaving 8 bases between the germline ends. CDR3 length: 13 amino acids. CDR1 is KGHSH, CDR2 LQKENI, per germline. CDR3 nucleotides: TGTGCCAGCTCACAGACACTTAATCAGCCCCAGCATTTT. Translated: CASSQTLNQPQHF. The entire variable domain, with the rest obtained from reference TRBV18 and TRBJ1-5, is as follows: NAGVMQNPRHLVRRRGQEARLRCSPMKGHSHVYWYRQLPEEGLKFMVYLQKENIIDESGMPKERFSAEFPKEGPSILRIQQVVRGDSAAYFCASSQTLNQPQHFGDGTRLSIL.

The table lists this clonotype with many counts. CDR3 protein: CSARDPSGTDTQYF. The CDR3 bases are TGCAGTGCTAGGGACCCTAGCGGCACAGATACGCAGTATTTT. This sequence joins TRBV20-1 and TRBJ2-3, with D perhaps matching TRBD2 (6 bases). Germline CDR1 DFQATT, CDR2 SNEGSKA (reference sequence). CDR3 size: 14 residues. V was pared by 3 bases and J by 1 base, with 11 bases between.

This clonotype came up many times. J is TRBJ2-3 and V is TRBV5-1, with D possibly matching TRBD2 (6 bases). V was trimmed by 6 bases and J by 0 bases, leaving 17 bases between them. The CDR3 is made up of 16 amino acids. Germline-derived CDR1 and CDR2 are SGHRS and YFSETQ. The CDR3 region is CASKIGRRASTDTQYF. The CDR3 region has the DNA TGCGCCAGCAAAATCGGACGGAGGGCTAGCACAGATACGCAGTATTTT.

The chain combines TRBV7-2 with TRBJ1-6; the D gene is possibly TRBD1 (6 bases). Germline V gene sequence: CDR1 SGHTA, CDR2 FQGNSA. The CDR3 runs 15 residues. V was trimmed by 1 base and J by 6 bases, leaving 10 bases between them. The CDR3 region is CASSLVLQGNSPLHF. The DNA of the CDR3 is TGTGCCAGCAGCTTAGTATTACAGGGTAATTCACCCCTCCACTTT.

This clonotype showed up just a few times. The chain is built from TRBV4-1 and TRBJ2-5; 7 positions match TRBD1. Looked up from germline, CDR1 is MGHRA and CDR2 is YSYEKL. The CDR3 contains 16 residues. V trimming: 4 bases; J trimming: 1 base; junction bases outside the gene matches: 9. The CDR3 region has the DNA TGCGCCAGCAGCCGAGTAGCCGGGACAGTCCAAGAGACCCAGTACTTC. Protein sequence: CASSRVAGTVQETQYF.